A selection of T cell receptor beta chains follows, all from one sample in a study of T cell changes during pregnancy in multiple sclerosis. The assay was immunoSEQ multiplex PCR, and TCRdb's table has in-frame clones only and misses some. The data show 44,000 or so clones, roughly nine tenths seen once. The sequencing here drew on peripheral blood, taken in the first trimester of pregnancy. These receptor sequences come from a female donor in good health, enrolled as a control in a pregnancy study. CDR3s include the opening cysteine and the closing phenylalanine or tryptophan. D genes are given only for firm matches. Expanded clones get a size class; other rows say once, few or many, or leave the size out.

d_call	j_call	v_call	clone_size	cdr3_nt	cdr3_aa
TRBD1	TRBJ1-6	TRBV6-1	.	TGTGCCAGCAGTGAAGCGCTTCACGGCCCCAGGGGGAATAATTCACCCCTCCACTTT	CASSEALHGPRGNNSPLHF
.	TRBJ2-7	TRBV5-4	.	TGTGCCAGCAGCTTGGACAGCCGATCCTACGAGCAGTACTTC	CASSLDSRSYEQYF
TRBD2	TRBJ2-5	TRBV7-8	.	TGTGCCAGCAGCTTAGGGTTTTTGGCTAGCGGGAGTGGAAACCAAGAGACCCAGTACTTC	CASSLGFLASGSGNQETQYF
TRBD2	TRBJ2-7	TRBV7-2	.	TGTGCCAGCAGCTTAGCTGTAGCGGGAACCTACGAGCAGTACTTC	CASSLAVAGTYEQYF
.	TRBJ2-7	TRBV4-1	.	TGCGCCAGCATCACCGGGGGTTACGAGCAGTACTTC	CASITGGYEQYF
TRBD1	TRBJ2-4	TRBV5-1	.	TGCGCCAGCAGCCCACAGACAGGGGTTGGTGACATTCAGTACTTC	CASSPQTGVGDIQYF
TRBD1	TRBJ2-3	TRBV14	.	TGTGCCAGCAGTCAAGACAGGGGGCGGACAGATACGCAGTATTTT	CASSQDRGRTDTQYF
TRBD2	TRBJ2-5	TRBV5-6	once	TGTGCCAGCAGCTTGTGGTTGACTAGCGGAGCCCTAGAACAAGAGACCCAGTACTTC	CASSLWLTSGALEQETQYF
TRBD2	TRBJ2-4	TRBV25-1	.	TGTGCCAGCAGTGAAGGACAGACATTGTACGGGAGGGACATTCAGTACTTC	CASSEGQTLYGRDIQYF
TRBD1	TRBJ1-2	TRBV27	.	TGTGCCAGCAGTCCGACAGGGTCATATGGCTACACCTTC	CASSPTGSYGYTF
.	TRBJ1-1	TRBV7-7	.	TGTGCCAGCAGCCTACGACAGAACACTGAAGCTTTCTTT	CASSLRQNTEAFF
.	TRBJ2-5	TRBV6-6	.	TGTGCCAGCAGTTACCCGGGGCAAGAGACCCAGTACTTC	CASSYPGQETQYF
TRBD1	TRBJ2-2	TRBV18	.	TGTGCCAGCTCACTGACAGGGAGGAACACCGGGGAGCTGTTTTTT	CASSLTGRNTGELFF
TRBD2	TRBJ2-7	TRBV30	.	TGTGCCTGGAGTGACGGGGGGGTCTCCTACGAGCAGTACTTC	CAWSDGGVSYEQYF